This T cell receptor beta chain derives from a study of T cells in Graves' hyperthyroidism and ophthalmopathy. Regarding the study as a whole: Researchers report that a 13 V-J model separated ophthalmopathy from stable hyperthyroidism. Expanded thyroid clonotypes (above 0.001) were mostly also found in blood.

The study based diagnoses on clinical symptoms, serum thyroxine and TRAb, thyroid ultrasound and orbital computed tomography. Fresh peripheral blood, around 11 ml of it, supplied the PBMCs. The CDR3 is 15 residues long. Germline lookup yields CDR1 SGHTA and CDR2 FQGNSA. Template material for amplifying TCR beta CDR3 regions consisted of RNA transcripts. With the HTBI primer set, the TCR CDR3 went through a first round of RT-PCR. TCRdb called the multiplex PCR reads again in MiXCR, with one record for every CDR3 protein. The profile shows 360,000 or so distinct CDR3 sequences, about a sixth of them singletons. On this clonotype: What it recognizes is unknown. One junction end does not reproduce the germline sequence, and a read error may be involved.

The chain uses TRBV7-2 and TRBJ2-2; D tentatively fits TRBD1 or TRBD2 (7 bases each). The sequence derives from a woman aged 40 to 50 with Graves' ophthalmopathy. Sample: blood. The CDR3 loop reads CASSLRDRDTGGLFF. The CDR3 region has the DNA TGTGCCAGCAGCTTAAGAGACAGGGACACCGGGGGGCTGTTTTTC.